These T cell receptor beta chains were read from a single sample in a study of blood T cells in healthy people across ages. A single record per CDR3 protein comes from TCRdb applying MiXCR to the 5' RACE reads. The sample records about 1.7 million distinct CDR3 sequences, 28% being singletons. Sequencing was carried out using blood. These receptors all stem from a woman in her 30s in good health. Each CDR3 is given with its conserved first and last residue. Each record gives: V gene, clone size, J gene, D gene, CDR3 DNA, CDR3 protein. The D gene is left open where the match is weak. Clone size is stated in some rows and not others, as once, few, many or a class when expanded.

V: TRBV9
size: .
J: TRBJ2-7
D: TRBD1
DNA: TGTGCCAGCAGCGGGGGAGCCGGGACAGGGGCCTACAAGCAGTACTTC
CDR3: CASSGGAGTGAYKQYF

V: TRBV6-4
size: .
J: TRBJ2-1
D: .
DNA: TGTGCCAGCCATACGGATAGCTCCTACAATGAGCAGTTCTTC
CDR3: CASHTDSSYNEQFF

V: TRBV18
size: .
J: TRBJ2-1
D: TRBD2
DNA: TGTGCCGGCTCACCCGTCCAGCGGGGAGGAAGTGGGACCCAGTTCTTC
CDR3: CAGSPVQRGGSGTQFF

V: TRBV9
size: few
J: TRBJ2-7
D: .
DNA: TGTGCCAGCAGCGGAGAGACGGATCCCTACGAGCAGTACTTC
CDR3: CASSGETDPYEQYF

V: TRBV10-3
size: .
J: TRBJ1-2
D: .
DNA: TGTGCCATCAGTGGCCTTGTGGCCGATGGCTACACCTTC
CDR3: CAISGLVADGYTF

V: TRBV20-1
size: few
J: TRBJ2-3
D: .
DNA: TGCAGTGCTAGATCCCGGGGAGATACGCAGTATTTT
CDR3: CSARSRGDTQYF

V: TRBV20-1
size: few
J: TRBJ2-1
D: .
DNA: TGCAGTGCTAGGCAGATCTCCTACAATGAGCAGTTCTTC
CDR3: CSARQISYNEQFF

V: TRBV7-9
size: many
J: TRBJ1-2
D: .
DNA: TGTGCCAGCAGCTCCCGGGACCTTTATGGCTACACCTTC
CDR3: CASSSRDLYGYTF

V: TRBV6-5
size: .
J: TRBJ1-6
D: .
DNA: TGTGCCAGCAGTTACTGGGCAGGGCCGTATTCACCCCTCCACTTT
CDR3: CASSYWAGPYSPLHF

V: TRBV15
size: .
J: TRBJ1-1
D: .
DNA: TGTGCCACCAGCGGAGGAGGGGACACTGAAGCTTTCTTT
CDR3: CATSGGGDTEAFF

V: TRBV3-1
size: .
J: TRBJ1-2
D: .
DNA: TGTGCCAGCAACGGAAAGGGGAACTATGGCTACACCTTC
CDR3: CASNGKGNYGYTF

V: TRBV20-1
size: .
J: TRBJ2-3
D: TRBD2
DNA: TGCAGTGCTAGAGATCTGGGACTAGCGGGAGGGCCTGGTGGGGCAGATACGCAGTATTTT
CDR3: CSARDLGLAGGPGGADTQYF

V: TRBV3-1
size: .
J: TRBJ2-7
D: .
DNA: TGTGCCAGCAGCCCACTCGGCTTTACCTACGAGCAGTACTTC
CDR3: CASSPLGFTYEQYF

V: TRBV12-3/TRBV12-4
size: .
J: TRBJ2-1
D: .
DNA: TGTGCCAGCAGTTTTCCTAAAGCGAACAATGAGCAGTTCTTC
CDR3: CASSFPKANNEQFF

V: TRBV7-9
size: .
J: TRBJ2-1
D: .
DNA: TGTGCCAGCAGCTTATTGGACCAGTTCTTC
CDR3: CASSLLDQFF

V: TRBV30
size: .
J: TRBJ1-1
D: .
DNA: TGTGCCGGATTCGAAGGGGTTACGAACACTGAAGCTTTCTTT
CDR3: CAGFEGVTNTEAFF

V: TRBV5-1
size: .
J: TRBJ1-4
D: .
DNA: TGCGCCAGCAGCTTCGGAGGCGTGGAAAAACTGTTTTTT
CDR3: CASSFGGVEKLFF

V: TRBV27
size: .
J: TRBJ1-1
D: TRBD1
DNA: TGTGCCAGCAGTCATTACAGGGGGGACACTGAAGCTTTCTTT
CDR3: CASSHYRGDTEAFF

V: TRBV25-1
size: .
J: TRBJ2-1
D: TRBD2
DNA: TGTGCCAGCATGGATGGGAGGGCCATCGGTGAGCAGTTCTTC
CDR3: CASMDGRAIGEQFF

V: TRBV18
size: .
J: TRBJ2-7
D: .
DNA: TGTGCCAGCTCACCATTAGAAGGCCGGGAGCAGTACTTC
CDR3: CASSPLEGREQYF

V: TRBV18
size: .
J: TRBJ2-7
D: TRBD2
DNA: TGTGCCAGCTCACCTGGCGCTAGCGGGAGGATATACGAGCAGTACTTC
CDR3: CASSPGASGRIYEQYF

V: TRBV12-3/TRBV12-4
size: few
J: TRBJ2-3
D: .
DNA: TGTGCCAGCAGCCCCCCCGGGGTAGCAAGTTTCACAGATACGCAGTATTTT
CDR3: CASSPPGVASFTDTQYF

V: TRBV5-1
size: many
J: TRBJ2-7
D: .
DNA: TGCGCCAGCAGCTCGGACACTACCTCCTACGAGCAGTACTTC
CDR3: CASSSDTTSYEQYF

V: TRBV12-3/TRBV12-4
size: many
J: TRBJ2-1
D: .
DNA: TGTGCCAGCAGTTTATGGGGGAGCGATGAGCAGTTCTTC
CDR3: CASSLWGSDEQFF

V: TRBV5-1
size: few
J: TRBJ2-5
D: .
DNA: TGCGCCAGCAGCTTGGATCGTTGGGGGGCCCAAGAGACCCAGTACTTC
CDR3: CASSLDRWGAQETQYF

V: TRBV29-1
size: .
J: TRBJ1-2
D: .
DNA: TGCAGCGCCTCCGGGGGCTATGGCAACACCTTC
CDR3: CSASGGYGNTF

V: TRBV9
size: few
J: TRBJ2-7
D: .
DNA: TGTGCCAGCAGCGTAGAGTCCTCCCCGGGAGTGCAGTACTTC
CDR3: CASSVESSPGVQYF

V: TRBV28
size: many
J: TRBJ2-7
D: .
DNA: TGTGCCAGCTCCTTTGGGGTTGGGACCTACGAGCAGTACTTC
CDR3: CASSFGVGTYEQYF

V: TRBV6-1
size: .
J: TRBJ2-1
D: .
DNA: TGTGCCAGCATGCTATCAGGGTGGGCCCCCTGGGATGAGCAGTTCTTC
CDR3: CASMLSGWAPWDEQFF

V: TRBV9
size: few
J: TRBJ2-1
D: .
DNA: TGTGCCAGCAGCGTAACTGGACAGATGTACAATGAGCAGTTCTTC
CDR3: CASSVTGQMYNEQFF

V: TRBV5-1
size: .
J: TRBJ2-7
D: .
DNA: TGCGCCAGCAGCGCCCGGGACCAGCCCCACGAGCAGTACTTC
CDR3: CASSARDQPHEQYF

V: TRBV5-1
size: .
J: TRBJ2-5
D: TRBD1
DNA: TGCGCCGGCAGCTTGAGAGGGGGCAGAGAGACCCAGTACTTC
CDR3: CAGSLRGGRETQYF

V: TRBV6-2/TRBV6-3
size: .
J: TRBJ2-1
D: .
DNA: TGTGCCATCACTCCGGAGAGGGCTAGCATGTTCGATGAGCAGTTCTTC
CDR3: CAITPERASMFDEQFF

V: TRBV12-3/TRBV12-4
size: .
J: TRBJ1-5
D: .
DNA: TGTGCCAGCAGCCCCCGGGGCGAGCCTAATCAGCCCCAGCATTTT
CDR3: CASSPRGEPNQPQHF

V: TRBV7-9
size: many
J: TRBJ2-1
D: .
DNA: TGTGCCAGCAGCTTAGAACAGGGACTGTCCTACAATGAGCAGTTCTTC
CDR3: CASSLEQGLSYNEQFF

V: TRBV10-3
size: .
J: TRBJ1-1
D: .
DNA: TGTGCCATCAGTGAGTCGATTCGACGGGCGAACACTGAAGCTTTCTTT
CDR3: CAISESIRRANTEAFF

V: TRBV20-1
size: .
J: TRBJ1-5
D: TRBD1
DNA: TGCAGTGCTAGATACAGGGGGCCAAGCAATCAGCCCCAGCATTTT
CDR3: CSARYRGPSNQPQHF

V: TRBV7-2
size: few
J: TRBJ2-4
D: TRBD2
DNA: TGTGCCAGCAGCTTAGATACTAGCGGGAGGCCAGGAGCCAAAAACATTCAGTACTTC
CDR3: CASSLDTSGRPGAKNIQYF

V: TRBV2
size: .
J: TRBJ1-2
D: TRBD1
DNA: TGTGCCAGCCGAACCCAGACAGGGAACCATGGCTACACCTTC
CDR3: CASRTQTGNHGYTF

V: TRBV2
size: many
J: TRBJ2-5
D: TRBD1
DNA: TGTGCCAGCAGGGGGACAGGCCAAGAGACCCAGTACTTC
CDR3: CASRGTGQETQYF

V: TRBV4-1
size: .
J: TRBJ2-4
D: .
DNA: TGCGCCAGCAGCCAAGATGATGCGGGTAGGCGAAACATTCAGTACTTC
CDR3: CASSQDDAGRRNIQYF

V: TRBV27
size: .
J: TRBJ1-2
D: TRBD1
DNA: TGTGCCAGCAGTCCCTTTGGGCAGGGGGCTCATGGCTACACCTTC
CDR3: CASSPFGQGAHGYTF

V: TRBV7-9
size: .
J: TRBJ2-1
D: .
DNA: TGTGCCAGCAGCTTCCCCCGGACTGTTGGAAATGAGCAGTTCTTC
CDR3: CASSFPRTVGNEQFF

V: TRBV5-1
size: few
J: TRBJ2-1
D: .
DNA: TGCGCCAGCAGCTCACCCGCCGGGAATGAGCAGTTCTTC
CDR3: CASSSPAGNEQFF

V: TRBV18
size: few
J: TRBJ2-7
D: .
DNA: TGTGCCAGCTCACAGGTCAGGGGTTCATGGTACGAGCAGTACTTC
CDR3: CASSQVRGSWYEQYF

V: TRBV2
size: few
J: TRBJ2-5
D: .
DNA: TGTGCCAGCACTGTAGCTTTCCAAGAGACCCAGTACTTC
CDR3: CASTVAFQETQYF

V: TRBV29-1
size: many
J: TRBJ2-5
D: .
DNA: TGCAGCGTTGAATCCCCGGACGGATATCAAGAGACCCAGTACTTC
CDR3: CSVESPDGYQETQYF

V: TRBV5-5
size: .
J: TRBJ1-1
D: TRBD1
DNA: TGTGCCAGCAGCACGAAGGGACAGGGGGCGAGGAACACTGAAGCTTTCTTT
CDR3: CASSTKGQGARNTEAFF

V: TRBV5-1
size: .
J: TRBJ2-5
D: TRBD2
DNA: TGCGCCAGCAGCAAGACACAGCGGGGGGAAGAGACCCAGTACTTC
CDR3: CASSKTQRGEETQYF

V: TRBV5-1
size: few
J: TRBJ2-3
D: TRBD2
DNA: TGCGCCAGCAGCATTCAGGGGACTAGCGGGAGCCCCGATACGCAGTATTTT
CDR3: CASSIQGTSGSPDTQYF

V: TRBV20-1
size: few
J: TRBJ1-2
D: .
DNA: TGCAGTGCTAGAGATGTCAGGCACTATGGCTACACCTTC
CDR3: CSARDVRHYGYTF

V: TRBV20-1
size: few
J: TRBJ1-1
D: .
DNA: TGCAGTGCTAGTTGGGAGAACACTGAATCTTTCTTT
CDR3: CSASWENTESFF

V: TRBV18
size: few
J: TRBJ2-5
D: .
DNA: TGTGCCAGCTCAGAGACCATTCAGGAGACCCAGTACTTC
CDR3: CASSETIQETQYF

V: TRBV20-1
size: few
J: TRBJ2-7
D: .
DNA: TGCAGTGCCAGAGCGGGCTGGTCATACGAGCAGTACTTC
CDR3: CSARAGWSYEQYF